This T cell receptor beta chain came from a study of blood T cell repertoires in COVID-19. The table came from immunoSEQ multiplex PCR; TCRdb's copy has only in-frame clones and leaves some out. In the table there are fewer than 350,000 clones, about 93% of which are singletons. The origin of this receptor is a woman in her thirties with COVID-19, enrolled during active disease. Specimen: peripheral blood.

In nucleotides, the CDR3 is TGTGCCAGCAGCTTAGGGACAGGGGGATATTCACCCCTCCACTTT. Translation gives CASSLGTGGYSPLHF. V and J are TRBV11-2 and TRBJ1-6; 10 bases agree with TRBD1. The J segment lost 8 bases and the V segment lost 1 base, leaving 2 bases of the junction unmatched. The CDR3 runs to 15 residues. CDR1 is SGHAT and CDR2 is FQNNGV in the germline V gene.